This entry features one TCR beta chain sequence. The length of the CDR3 is 15 residues. The germline CDR1 and CDR2 sequences are SEHNR and FQNEAQ (reference sequence). With 5 bases clipped from V and 3 bases from J, the junction kept 3 bases outside the gene matches. This entry belongs to a study of PD-1 blockade in classical Hodgkin lymphoma. Every patient experienced relapse after autologous stem cell transplantation, and brentuximab vedotin exposure varied. Sequencing used immunoSEQ multiplex PCR; TCRdb keeps in-frame clones, though not all of them. This table has about 18,000 clones, 75% to 90% appearing once.

The rearrangement joins TRBV7-9 to TRBJ2-2, with 10 nucleotides matching TRBD2. The input for sequencing was peripheral blood mononuclear cells (PBMCs), taken before the second cycle of nivolumab. The TCR originated in a human donor with classical Hodgkin lymphoma. CDR3: CASSDGTSDTGELFF. In nucleotides, the CDR3 is TGTGCCAGCAGCGACGGGACTAGCGACACCGGGGAGCTGTTTTTT.